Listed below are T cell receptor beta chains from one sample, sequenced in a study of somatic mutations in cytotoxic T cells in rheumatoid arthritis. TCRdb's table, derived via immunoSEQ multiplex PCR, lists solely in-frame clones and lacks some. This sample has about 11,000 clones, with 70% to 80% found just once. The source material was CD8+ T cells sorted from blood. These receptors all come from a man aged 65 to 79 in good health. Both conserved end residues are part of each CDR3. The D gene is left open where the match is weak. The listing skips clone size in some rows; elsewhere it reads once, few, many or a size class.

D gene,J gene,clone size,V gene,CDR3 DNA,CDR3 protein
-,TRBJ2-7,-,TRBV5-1,TGCGCCAGCAGGAACTACGGGGGCTCGTCCTACGAGCAGTACTTC,CASRNYGGSSYEQYF
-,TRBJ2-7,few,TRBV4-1,TGCGCCAGCAGCCGCAGGGGGGACTACGAGCAGTACTTC,CASSRRGDYEQYF
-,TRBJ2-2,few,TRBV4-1,TGCGCCAGCAGCGGAGCGACGAACACCGGGGAGCTGTTTTTT,CASSGATNTGELFF
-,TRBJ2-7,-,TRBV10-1,TGCGCCAGCAGTGAGGGCTTAGGTGTCCCCTACGAGCAGTACTTC,CASSEGLGVPYEQYF
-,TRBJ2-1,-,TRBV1,TGCACCAGCAGCCTTTTCAATCTAGCGGGGGTATACAATGAGCAGTTCTTC,CTSSLFNLAGVYNEQFF
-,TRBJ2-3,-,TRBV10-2,TGCGCCAGCGGTCTAGGACTCCGCACAGATACGCAGTATTTT,CASGLGLRTDTQYF
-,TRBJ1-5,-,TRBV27,TGTGCCAGCAGTTTGGCCGGGAGCCATCAGCCCCAGCATTTT,CASSLAGSHQPQHF
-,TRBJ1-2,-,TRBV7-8,TGTGCCAGCAGCGATTGTACCCGAAAGACCTATGGCTACACCTTC,CASSDCTRKTYGYTF
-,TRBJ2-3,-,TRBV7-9,TGTGCCAGCAGCTTTGGTACAGGGAGGACAGATACGCAGTATTTT,CASSFGTGRTDTQYF
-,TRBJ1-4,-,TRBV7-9,TGTGCCAGCACGGGCACTGCAACTAATGAAAAACTGTTTTTT,CASTGTATNEKLFF
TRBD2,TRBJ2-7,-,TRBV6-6,TGTGCCAGCAGTTACCTACTAGCGGGGAGCTACGAGCAGTACTTC,CASSYLLAGSYEQYF
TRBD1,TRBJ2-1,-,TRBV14,TGTGCCAGCAGGGACAGGGGGTATGAGCAGTTCTTC,CASRDRGYEQFF
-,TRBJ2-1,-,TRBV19,TGTGCCAGTAGTACCGGAAGACTAGAGCAGTTCTTC,CASSTGRLEQFF
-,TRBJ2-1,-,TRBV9,TGTGCCAGCAAGGGGGGCAATGAGCAGTTCTTC,CASKGGNEQFF
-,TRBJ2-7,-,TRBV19,TGTGCCAGTAGCCTGTCACAGGGTACGTCCTACGAGCAGTACTTC,CASSLSQGTSYEQYF
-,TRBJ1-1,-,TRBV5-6,TGTGCCAGCAGCTTGTTACCGGGGGCAAACACTGAAGCTTTCTTT,CASSLLPGANTEAFF
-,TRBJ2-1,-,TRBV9,TGTGCCAGCAGCTCCTCCGGTTACAATGAGCAGTTCTTC,CASSSSGYNEQFF
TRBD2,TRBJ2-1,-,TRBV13,TGTGCCAGCAGCCCGACTAGCGGTAATGAGCAGTTCTTC,CASSPTSGNEQFF
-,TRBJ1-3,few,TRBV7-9,TGTGCCAGCAGCCCCACCGGGATGGGCCAACCTGTCTCTGGAAACACCATATATTTT,CASSPTGMGQPVSGNTIYF
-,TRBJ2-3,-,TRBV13,TGTGCCAGCAGCTTAGAAAATACCGATACGCAGTATTTT,CASSLENTDTQYF